This is a list of T cell receptor beta chains from one sample in a study of chemoradiotherapy in HPV16-positive cancers. Clones were read by immunoSEQ multiplex PCR, and TCRdb kept only the in-frame ones, dropping some. This table has some 22,000 clones, roughly 84% appearing once. Material: blood, obtained from a patient who underwent chemoradiotherapy. The receptors here all came from a human donor with HPV-associated anogenital cancer. The CDR3 runs from the conserved cysteine through the conserved F or W. Rows may omit the clone size; those that give it use once, few, many or a size class.

size	V	CDR3
.	TRBV11-3	CASSLDGTGGVSQETQYF
.	TRBV19	CASSTLASSTDTQYF
.	TRBV6-6	CASSYRTGDSNQPQHF
few	TRBV15	CATSRERGNNSPLHF
.	TRBV14	CASSHPLGLAGSPYEQYF
.	TRBV30	CAWRGGQGDTEAFF
.	TRBV7-2	CASSLVRSGISYNEQFF
.	TRBV5-1	CASSSDSGHEQYF
.	TRBV4-2	CASSQDRASYNSPLHF
.	TRBV28	CASSTSGGYMDEQFF
.	TRBV7-2	CASSATGGRADTQYF